A selection of T cell receptor beta chains follows, all from one sample in a study of regulatory and conventional T cells in RAG deficiency. TCRdb keeps only in-frame clones here, not all; method: immunoSEQ multiplex PCR. The sample carries thousands of clones, about 80% recorded once. The sample was CD4+ effector T cells sorted from blood. The receptors originated from a human donor with RAG deficiency presenting as severe combined immunodeficiency. The CDR3 runs from the conserved cysteine through the conserved F or W. A D gene is named only where the DNA matches it firmly. A clone size is listed for some rows: how often the clone was seen (once, few, many), or a class if it is expanded.

D,J,V,size,DNA,CDR3
NA,TRBJ2-6,TRBV28,NA,TGTGCCAGCAGAAGACAGCGGAGCTCTGGGGCCAACGTCCTGACTTTC,CASRRQRSSGANVLTF
NA,TRBJ2-3,TRBV4-2,NA,TGTGCCAGCAGCCAAGATCCAGGTAGGCGGACAGATACGCAGTATTTT,CASSQDPGRRTDTQYF
TRBD2,TRBJ2-3,TRBV7-2,NA,TGTGCCAGCAGCTTGGCCGCGGGGAGGGGTGTCATAGATACGCAGTATTTT,CASSLAAGRGVIDTQYF
NA,TRBJ1-1,TRBV11-2,NA,TGTGCCAGCAGCTTGCGGGCTGAAGCTTTCTTT,CASSLRAEAFF
NA,TRBJ2-3,TRBV9,NA,TGTGCCAGCAGCGTAGGGATCAAGGGTCCCCGCACAGATACGCAGTATTTT,CASSVGIKGPRTDTQYF
NA,TRBJ2-7,TRBV4-1,NA,TGCGCCAGCAGCCAAGTCACCCGTCGCCACGAGCAGTACTTC,CASSQVTRRHEQYF
TRBD1,TRBJ2-3,TRBV9,NA,TGTGCCAGCAGCGCCCTGAGGACAGGGGGCACAGATACGCAGTATTTT,CASSALRTGGTDTQYF
NA,TRBJ2-6,TRBV5-1,NA,TGCGCCAGCAGCTTGGTGTACGGTGGGGCCAACGTCCTGACTTTC,CASSLVYGGANVLTF
TRBD1,TRBJ2-3,TRBV5-4,NA,TGTGCCAGCAGCTTGGCGGGACAGGGCACAGATACGCAGTATTTT,CASSLAGQGTDTQYF
NA,TRBJ2-5,TRBV18,NA,TGTGCCAGCTCACTTAACCAAGAGACCCAGTACTTC,CASSLNQETQYF
NA,TRBJ1-5,TRBV28,NA,TGTGCCAGCGGTACCCTTGGACGGAAAAATCAGCCCCAGCATTTT,CASGTLGRKNQPQHF
NA,TRBJ2-6,TRBV21-1,NA,TGTGCCAGCAGGAGAGTGTTAGCTACAACAAGTCGGGCCAACGTCCTGACTTTC,CASRRVLATTSRANVLTF
NA,TRBJ1-4,TRBV7-8,NA,TGTGCCAGCAGCACTAGTGGATACTCAACTAATGAAAAACTGTTTTTT,CASSTSGYSTNEKLFF
TRBD1,TRBJ2-4,TRBV7-2,NA,TGTGCCAGCAGCGCACAACAGGGGGCTAACATTCAGTACTTC,CASSAQQGANIQYF
NA,TRBJ2-1,TRBV7-9,NA,TGTGCCAGCAGCTCCACGGGACTCGAGCAGTTCTTC,CASSSTGLEQFF
NA,TRBJ2-3,TRBV6-6,NA,TGTGCCAGCAGTGACGTACAGGGTGGGACAGATACGCAGTATTTT,CASSDVQGGTDTQYF
NA,TRBJ2-3,TRBV7-3,NA,TGTGCCAGCAGCTTGGTGAGGGAGGATACGCAGTATTTT,CASSLVREDTQYF
TRBD1,TRBJ2-6,TRBV7-2,NA,TGTGCCAGCAGCTCCCGAACAGGGGCCGGGGCCAACGTCCTGACTTTC,CASSSRTGAGANVLTF
NA,TRBJ2-7,TRBV19,few,TGTGCCAGTACCTTAGGCAACTCCTACGAGCAGTACTTC,CASTLGNSYEQYF
TRBD2,TRBJ2-1,TRBV19,NA,TGTGCCAGTAGTATGGGACTAGCGGGAGACTGGGTCTACAATGAGCAGTTCTTC,CASSMGLAGDWVYNEQFF
NA,TRBJ2-3,TRBV7-2,NA,TGTGCCAGCAGCTACCGGGATCTCTCGGGAGATACGCAGTATTTT,CASSYRDLSGDTQYF
TRBD2,TRBJ2-3,TRBV19,few,TGTGCCAGTAGTCCGGGACTAGCGCTTGATACGCAGTATTTT,CASSPGLALDTQYF
TRBD1,TRBJ1-5,TRBV7-9,NA,TGTGCCAGCAGTTCTGGGACAGGGGTACATCAGCCCCAGCATTTT,CASSSGTGVHQPQHF
NA,TRBJ2-5,TRBV19,few,TGTGCCAGTAGTATTAGTGCGGGACTCCTCCAAGAGACCCAGTACTTC,CASSISAGLLQETQYF
TRBD1,TRBJ1-2,TRBV28,NA,TGTGCCAGCAGGCGGACAGGGGGCCTCTATGGCTACACCTTC,CASRRTGGLYGYTF
NA,TRBJ2-3,TRBV27,NA,TGTGCCAGCAGACACCGTCCCAGCTTAGCAGATACGCAGTATTTT,CASRHRPSLADTQYF
TRBD1,TRBJ2-7,TRBV18,NA,TGTGCCAGCTCACTGGGACAGGTCTCCGGTCGGGAGTACTTC,CASSLGQVSGREYF